A single sample gave rise to the 17 T cell receptor beta chains below, sequenced in a study of radiotherapy plus CTLA-4 blockade in lung cancer. Profiled with immunoSEQ multiplex PCR; TCRdb holds only in-frame clones, not every one. Of fewer than 65,000 clones listed, 70% to 80% are singletons. Material: peripheral blood, obtained from a patient treated with radiotherapy plus ipilimumab. The receptors were gathered from a human donor with non-small cell lung cancer who had a complete response to radiotherapy plus ipilimumab.

The V gene is TRBV7-8, the J gene TRBJ1-5; TRBD1 matches at 10 bases. CDR1 and CDR2 (germline): SGHVS, FQNEAQ. The J segment lost 9 bases and the V segment lost 1 base, leaving 6 bases of the junction unmatched. The CDR3 has 15 amino acids. Here the CDR3 reads CASSLGGTGDGPQHF. The DNA for the CDR3 is TGTGCCAGCAGCTTAGGGGGGACAGGGGACGGGCCCCAGCATTTT.

The chain combines TRBV7-6 with TRBJ2-7; 7 bases agree with TRBD1. V shed 5 bases, J shed 6 bases, and the junction held 7 bases outside the gene matches. The CDR3 length is 13 residues. In germline, CDR1 is SGHVS, CDR2 FNYEAQ. CDR3 DNA: TGTGCCAGCAGCGACAGGGTGCAGGGCGAGCAGTACTTC. Translated, it gives CASSDRVQGEQYF.

This chain links TRBV2 with TRBJ2-3; 7 nucleotides agree with TRBD1. The CDR3 runs to 14 residues. V trimming: 6 bases; J trimming: 2 bases; junction bases outside the gene matches: 5. Germline V gives CDR1 SNHLY, CDR2 FYNNEI. The CDR3 protein is CASRPGQFTDTQYF. The CDR3 DNA reads TGTGCCAGCAGACCGGGACAGTTCACAGATACGCAGTATTTT.

A few counts support this clone. The chain has TRBV7-8 and TRBJ2-5; 7 bases match TRBD2. The V gene end was trimmed by 0 bases and the J gene end by 1 base; junction bases not matched to a gene: 8. Germline values: CDR1 SGHVS, CDR2 FQNEAQ. This CDR3 region has 17 residues. The CDR3, as DNA: TGTGCCAGCAGCTTAGCGCGCTTCGGGGGGACCCAAGAGACCCAGTACTTC. It translates to CASSLARFGGTQETQYF.

This clone showed up just once. The chain recombines TRBV7-8 with TRBJ1-5; 8 bases are a match to TRBD1. The CDR3 is 14 residues long. The germline V gene encodes CDR1 SGHVS and CDR2 FQNEAQ. V trimming: 7 bases; J trimming: 3 bases; junction bases outside the gene matches: 5. CDR3 nucleotide sequence: TGTGCCAGCACCCCCAGGGGGCTCAATCAGCCCCAGCATTTT. It yields the protein CASTPRGLNQPQHF.

The chain couples TRBV7-2 to TRBJ1-2, with a weak D call TRBD1 (6 bases). CDR3 length equals 13 residues. The V end was cut by 3 bases, the J end by 7 bases, with 12 bases between. Germline loops: CDR1 SGHTA, CDR2 FQGNSA. The CDR3 DNA reads as TGTGCCAGCAGCTTGGGGGGGCTAGGTGGCTACACCTTC. Translating it yields CASSLGGLGGYTF.

This clone occurred a few times. The rearrangement links TRBV4-1 to TRBJ2-5; 11 bases fit TRBD2. CDR3 length: 16 residues. Germline CDR1 and CDR2: MGHRA and YSYEKL. The junction had 4 bases not matched to a gene; V was cut back by 1 base and J by 3 bases. In DNA, the CDR3 is TGCGCCAGCAGCCAAGCGGCTAGCGGGAGGAAAGAGACCCAGTACTTC. The encoded protein is CASSQAASGRKETQYF.

The chain combines TRBV6-5 with TRBJ2-7; 7 nucleotides match TRBD2. Germline lookup yields CDR1 MNHEY and CDR2 SVGAGI. This CDR3 is 15 amino acids long. The V segment lost 0 bases and the J segment 0 bases; nucleotides outside the gene matches: 2. CDR3 protein: CASSYSGGGSYEQYV. The CDR3 DNA sequence: TGTGCCAGCAGTTACTCGGGGGGGGGCTCCTACGAGCAGTACGTC.

Written as DNA, the CDR3 is TGTGCCAGTAATCGACAGGCATCGAGTGAAAAACTGTTTTTT. Translation: CASNRQASSEKLFF. The rearrangement links TRBV19 to TRBJ1-4; D is possibly TRBD1 (6 bases). The CDR3 totals 14 residues. Looked up from germline, CDR1 is LNHDA and CDR2 is SQIVND (reference sequence). V was trimmed by 7 bases and J by 7 bases, leaving 16 bases between them.

The CDR3 sequence: CASGTGPGGREYEQYV. CDR3 nucleotide sequence: TGTGCCAGCGGGACCGGCCCTGGGGGGAGGGAATACGAGCAGTACGTC. V usage is TRBV7-6 and J usage is TRBJ2-7; TRBD2 matches at 7 bases. The CDR3 extends over 16 amino acids. CDR1 is SGHVS and CDR2 is FNYEAQ in the germline V gene. V was clipped by 8 bases and J by 4 bases; unmatched bases: 17.

V is TRBV7-9 and J is TRBJ2-5; 12 bases align to TRBD1. This CDR3 is built from 16 residues. Germline V gene sequence: CDR1 SEHNR, CDR2 FQNEAQ (reference sequence). J was trimmed by 7 bases and V by 0 bases; bases with no gene match: 6. The CDR3 spells CASSLAYGTGGPTQYF. For the CDR3, the DNA is TGTGCCAGCAGCTTAGCTTACGGGACAGGGGGCCCGACCCAGTACTTC.

This chain uses TRBV10-2 with TRBJ1-5, with D hard to call. V was shortened by 2 bases and J by 6 bases, with 11 bases between the two germline ends. The CDR3 is 14 residues long. The germline gives CDR1 WSHSY, CDR2 SAAADI. The DNA for the CDR3 is TGCGCCAGCAGTGAGGCAGGATACGCTCAGCCCCAGCATTTT. Residues: CASSEAGYAQPQHF.

V and J are TRBV19 and TRBJ2-7, with TRBD1 matching 9 bases. With 3 bases clipped from V and 1 base from J, the junction kept 4 bases outside the gene matches. CDR1 LNHDA and CDR2 SQIVND come from the germline V gene (reference sequence). The CDR3 is 15 amino acids. Written as DNA, the CDR3 is TGTGCCAGTAGTATGAGTGGGACAGGGTCCTACGAGCAGTACTTC. Its translation: CASSMSGTGSYEQYF.

This clone was counted only a few times. This sequence joins TRBV5-1 and TRBJ2-7; TRBD1 aligns across 7 bases. Germline V gene data show CDR1 as SGHRS and CDR2 as YFSETQ. The CDR3 loop spans 13 amino acids. Trimming removed 4 bases from V and 0 bases from J; junction bases left unmatched: 1. CDR3 region: CASSAGGSYEQYF. The CDR3 DNA reads TGCGCCAGCAGCGCAGGGGGCTCCTACGAGCAGTACTTC.

The genes are TRBV7-2 and TRBJ1-5, with D possibly being TRBD1 (6 bases). V shed 4 bases and J shed 7 bases, with 14 bases lying between them. The germline V gene encodes CDR1 SGHTA and CDR2 FQGNSA. The CDR3 is 14 amino acids. The CDR3 DNA is TGTGCCAGCAGCTCACAGGGTCTAAGGCAGCCCCAGCATTTT. It encodes CASSSQGLRQPQHF.

The chain recombines TRBV11-2 with TRBJ2-1; weak D call: TRBD2 (6 bases). V lost 5 bases and J lost 8, with 19 bases in between. Germline V gives CDR1 SGHAT, CDR2 FQNNGV. The CDR3 contains 15 residues. The CDR3 spells CASSALGGMVDEQFF. CDR3 nucleotides: TGTGCCAGCAGCGCCCTGGGCGGGATGGTGGATGAGCAGTTCTTC. Complete variable domain (other parts from reference TRBV11-2 and TRBJ2-1): EAGVAQSPRYKIIEKRQSVAFWCNPISGHATLYWYQQILGQGPKLLIQFQNNGVVDDSQLPKDRFSAERLKGVDSTLKIQPAKLEDSAVYLCASSALGGMVDEQFFGPGTRLTVL.

The chain employs TRBV6-1 and TRBJ2-7; D possibly corresponds to TRBD1 (5 bases). The CDR3 loop spans 15 amino acids. Germline CDR1 is MNHNS and CDR2 is SASEGT. Trimming removed 2 bases at V and 1 base at J, with 12 bases between. The CDR3 DNA follows: TGTGCCAGCAGTGAAACAGGTATTAAGTCCTACGAGCAGTACTTC. Protein product: CASSETGIKSYEQYF.